These T cell receptor beta chains were read from a single sample in a study of response to subunit inactivated influenza vaccine. Via MiXCR, TCRdb re-called the RT-PCR reads, giving one row per CDR3 protein. The sample has 530,000 or so distinct CDR3 sequences; 12% to 15% are singletons. The specimen comprised PBMCs from blood, sampled roughly 12 days after vaccination. Receptors originate from a man aged 45 to 65 who received an inactivated influenza vaccine. The CDR3 runs from the conserved cysteine through the conserved F or W.

V gene	J gene	CDR3 protein
TRBV28	TRBJ2-7	CASSFLLAGGDEQYF
TRBV24-1	TRBJ2-5	CATSDFGLAGEETQYF
TRBV4-1	TRBJ1-1	CASSQDPGVPEAFF
TRBV6-1	TRBJ2-7	CASSSWDNYEQYF
TRBV5-1	TRBJ1-6	CASSLVLGSDNSPLHF
TRBV5-1	TRBJ2-1	CASNRGTWGTNEQFF
TRBV4-2	TRBJ2-1	CASSQDMFNEQFF
TRBV5-1	TRBJ2-7	CASSLVGVGLTYEQYF
TRBV29-1	TRBJ1-5	CSVKGTASNQPQHF
TRBV6-1	TRBJ1-5	CASSTGVERSNQPQHF
TRBV21-1	TRBJ2-2	CASSKSSGPRGELFF
TRBV7-9	TRBJ2-7	CASNPDGRWHEQYF
TRBV10-3	TRBJ2-7	CAISVRGHEQYF
TRBV7-6	TRBJ2-7	CASSLELGRDYEQYF
TRBV20-1	TRBJ2-2	CSARSFSAGELFF
TRBV7-2	TRBJ2-3	CASSLRTDLSTDTQYF
TRBV24-1	TRBJ2-1	CATSDLSSWRYNEQFF
TRBV6-2/TRBV6-3	TRBJ1-6	CASSYSTGSSYNSPLHF
TRBV6-2/TRBV6-3	TRBJ1-1	CASSYDVWDTEAFF